The T cell receptor (beta chain) described here comes from a study of blood T cell repertoires in COVID-19. The CDR3 runs 16 residues. Germline V gives CDR1 SGHTA, CDR2 FQGNSA. V was clipped by 4 bases and J by 1 base; unmatched bases: 4. Sequencing was performed with immunoSEQ multiplex PCR; in TCRdb, only in-frame clones are kept and a portion is missing. Of about 160,000 clones in the sample, approximately 92% were seen once. The J gene is TRBJ2-3, the V gene TRBV7-2; 11 nucleotides agree with TRBD2. Sequenced sample: peripheral blood. The receptor was isolated from a woman aged 45-59 years with acute or convalescent COVID-19. CDR3 amino acids: CASSSLAGVGTDTQYF. The CDR3 bases are TGTGCCAGCAGCTCACTAGCGGGAGTGGGCACAGATACGCAGTATTTT. The full variable domain, with the rest looked up from reference TRBV7-2 and TRBJ2-3, is GAGVSQSPSNKVTEKGKDVELRCDPISGHTALYWYRQSLGQGLEFLIYFQGNSAPDKSGLPSDRFSAERTGGSVSTLTIQRTQQEDSAVYLCASSSLAGVGTDTQYFGPGTRLTVL.